This T cell receptor (beta chain) originates from a study of cytomegalovirus exposure and HLA in healthy donors. The length of the CDR3 is 13 residues. CDR1 and CDR2 (germline): MDHEN, SYDVKM. Trimming stripped 5 bases from V and 2 bases from J, with 10 bases between. The PCR had 60 Vbeta and 13 Jbeta primers. Only in-frame clones appear in the TCRdb table, and some are missing; sequencing was by immunoSEQ multiplex PCR. This table lists 120,000 to 150,000 clones. V is TRBV28 and J is TRBJ2-7, with D possibly TRBD2 on 6 matching bases. This clonotype was sampled from a man aged 40-49 years in good health and CMV-seronegative. The sample comprised PBMCs. CDR3 amino acids: CASSRGEAYEQYF. For the CDR3, the DNA is TGTGCCAGCAGTAGAGGGGAGGCCTACGAGCAGTACTTC.